This T cell receptor (beta chain) was recovered during a study of blood T cells in healthy people across ages. It was with a sample-barcoded 5' primer and a J-beta primer mix that a second PCR of about 7 to 12 cycles was run. Unique molecular identifiers of 12 random nucleotides labeled each cDNA. Every individual sample yielded 2.5 million or more paired-end reads (each containing CDR3). One entry per CDR3 protein, called by TCRdb with MiXCR from the 5' RACE reads. Found here are about a million distinct CDR3 sequences, approximately 38% of them singletons; the top ten hold around 13%. In germline, CDR1 is SGHRS, CDR2 YFSETQ. V lost 0 bases and J 7 bases, leaving 16 bases between the germline ends. This CDR3 is built from 15 residues.

The clonotype was recovered from a man between 18 and 35 years old in good health. This chain links TRBV5-1 with TRBJ1-2; D unresolved. Source material: blood. Written as DNA, the CDR3 is TGCGCCAGCAGCTTGGGGAACCGGGAAATAGGTGGCTACACCTTC. It codes for CASSLGNREIGGYTF. Filled out from reference TRBV5-1 and TRBJ1-2, the complete variable domain reads KAGVTQTPRYLIKTRGQQVTLSCSPISGHRSVSWYQQTPGQGLQFLFEYFSETQRNKGNFPGRFSGRQFSNSRSEMNVSTLELGDSALYLCASSLGNREIGGYTFGSGTRLTVV.